This TCR beta chain comes out of a study of cytomegalovirus exposure and HLA in healthy donors. Researchers ran the PCR with 60 Vbeta and 13 Jbeta primers. Generated by immunoSEQ multiplex PCR, the TCRdb table keeps only in-frame clones and is missing some. This table has under 200,000 clones, over 70% appearing once. All donors participated as healthy donors of bone marrow. On this clone: No antigen is known for it.

The V and J ends lost 1 base and 12 bases respectively, with 10 bases between them. The CDR3 is 11 amino acids. Germline lookup yields CDR1 SEHNR and CDR2 FQNEAQ (reference sequence). Study results and limitations: About 87% or about 30% of the time was how often most TCR beta V segments were productive, according to an earlier analysis. Other equally common chains were less clonally expanded than HLA-associated TCR beta chains, a later analysis showed. A later analysis revealed that TCR association rates differed between HLA loci, peaking at DRB1 and bottoming out at HLA-C.

The TCR was taken from a woman between 50 and 59 years old in good health and CMV-seropositive. Sequences were obtained from PBMCs. The rearrangement uses TRBV7-9 and TRBJ2-7, with D unclear. CDR3 coding DNA: TGTGCCAGCAGCTTAGACAGCCACCCGTACTTC. Translated: CASSLDSHPYF.